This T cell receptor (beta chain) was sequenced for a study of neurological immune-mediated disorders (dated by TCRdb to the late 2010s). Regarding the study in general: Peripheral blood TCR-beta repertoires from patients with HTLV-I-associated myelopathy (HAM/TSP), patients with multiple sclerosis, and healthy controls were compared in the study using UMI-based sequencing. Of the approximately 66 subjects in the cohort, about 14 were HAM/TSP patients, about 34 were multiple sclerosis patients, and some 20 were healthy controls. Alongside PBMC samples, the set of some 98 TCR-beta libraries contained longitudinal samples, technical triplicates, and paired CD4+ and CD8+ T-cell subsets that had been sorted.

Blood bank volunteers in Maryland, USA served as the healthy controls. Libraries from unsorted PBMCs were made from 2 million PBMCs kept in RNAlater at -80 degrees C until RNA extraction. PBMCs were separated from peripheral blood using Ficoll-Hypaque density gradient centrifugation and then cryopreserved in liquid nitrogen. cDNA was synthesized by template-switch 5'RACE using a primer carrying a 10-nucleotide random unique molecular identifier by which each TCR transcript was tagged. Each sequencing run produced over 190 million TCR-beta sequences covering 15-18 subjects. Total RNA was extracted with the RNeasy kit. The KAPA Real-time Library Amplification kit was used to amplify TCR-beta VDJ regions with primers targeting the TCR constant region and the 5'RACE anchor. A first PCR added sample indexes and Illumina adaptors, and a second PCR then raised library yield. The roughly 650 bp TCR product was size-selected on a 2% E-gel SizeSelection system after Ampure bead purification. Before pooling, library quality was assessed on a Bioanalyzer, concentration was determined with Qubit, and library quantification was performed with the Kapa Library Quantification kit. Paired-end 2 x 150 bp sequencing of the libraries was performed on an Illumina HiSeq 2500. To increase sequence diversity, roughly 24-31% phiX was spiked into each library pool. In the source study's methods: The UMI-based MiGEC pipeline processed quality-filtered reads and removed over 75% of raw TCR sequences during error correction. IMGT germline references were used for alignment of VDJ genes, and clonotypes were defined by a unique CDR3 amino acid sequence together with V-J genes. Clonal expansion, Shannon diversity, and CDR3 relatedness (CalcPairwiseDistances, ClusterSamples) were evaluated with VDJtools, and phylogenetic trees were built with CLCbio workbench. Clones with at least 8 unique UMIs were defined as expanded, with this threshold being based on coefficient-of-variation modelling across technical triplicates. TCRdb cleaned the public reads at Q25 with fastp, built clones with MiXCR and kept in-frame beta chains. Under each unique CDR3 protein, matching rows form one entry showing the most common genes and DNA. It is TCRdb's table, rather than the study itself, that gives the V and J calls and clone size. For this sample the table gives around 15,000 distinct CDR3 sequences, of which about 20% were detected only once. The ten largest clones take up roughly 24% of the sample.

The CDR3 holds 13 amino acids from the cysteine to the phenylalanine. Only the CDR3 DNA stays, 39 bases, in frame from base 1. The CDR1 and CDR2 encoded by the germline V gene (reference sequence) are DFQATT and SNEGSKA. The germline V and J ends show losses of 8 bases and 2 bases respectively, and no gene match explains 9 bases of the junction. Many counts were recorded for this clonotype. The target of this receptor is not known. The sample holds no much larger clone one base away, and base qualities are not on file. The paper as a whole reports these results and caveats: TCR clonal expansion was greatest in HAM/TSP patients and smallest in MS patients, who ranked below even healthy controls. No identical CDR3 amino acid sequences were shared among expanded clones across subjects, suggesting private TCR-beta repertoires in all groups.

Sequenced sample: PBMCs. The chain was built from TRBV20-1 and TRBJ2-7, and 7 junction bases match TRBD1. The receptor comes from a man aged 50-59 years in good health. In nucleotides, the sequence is TGCAGTTTAACCGGGACAGCAACCTACGAGCAGTACTTC. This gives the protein CSLTGTATYEQYF.